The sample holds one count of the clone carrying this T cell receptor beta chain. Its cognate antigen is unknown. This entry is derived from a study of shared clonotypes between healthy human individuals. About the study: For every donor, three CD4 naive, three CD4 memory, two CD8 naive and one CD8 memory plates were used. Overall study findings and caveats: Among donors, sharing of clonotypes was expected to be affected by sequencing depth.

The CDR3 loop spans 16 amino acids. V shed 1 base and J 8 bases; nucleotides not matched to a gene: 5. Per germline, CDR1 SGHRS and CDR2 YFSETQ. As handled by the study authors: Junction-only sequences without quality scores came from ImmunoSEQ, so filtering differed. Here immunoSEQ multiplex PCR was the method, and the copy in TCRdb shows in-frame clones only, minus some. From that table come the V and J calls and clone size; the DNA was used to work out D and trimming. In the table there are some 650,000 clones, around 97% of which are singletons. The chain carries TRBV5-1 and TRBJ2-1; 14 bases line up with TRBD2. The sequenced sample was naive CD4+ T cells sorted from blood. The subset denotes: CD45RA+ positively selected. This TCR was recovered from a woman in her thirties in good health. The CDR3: CASSLFGTSGGYEQFF. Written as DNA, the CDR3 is TGCGCCAGCAGCTTGTTCGGGACTAGCGGGGGCTATGAGCAGTTCTTC.